This TCR beta chain was found in a study of cytomegalovirus exposure and HLA in healthy donors. Looking at the study overall: Counted in an early data release were about 85 million unique TCRs from HLA-typed donors.

Regarding this clone: What it binds is unknown.

Study results and limitations: Reports indicate that TCR beta sequences accurately predicted the HLA-A and HLA-B alleles of most subjects. A later analysis found common viral pathogens apparently linked to several of the most significant clusters.

The germline V gene has CDR1 LNHDA and CDR2 SQIVND (reference sequence). The CDR3 loop spans 13 amino acids. Trimming pared 2 bases from V and 5 bases from J, leaving 10 bases between. Researchers ran the PCR with 60 Vbeta and 13 Jbeta primers. Only in-frame clones appear in the TCRdb table, and some are missing; sequencing was by immunoSEQ multiplex PCR. This sample has some 130,000 clones; over 80% occur once, and the top ten carry more than 1.5%. The specimen was PBMCs. The chain is built from TRBV19 and TRBJ2-7, with D possibly TRBD1 on 6 matching bases. The TCR sequence derives from a man aged 40-49 years in good health and CMV-seronegative. This CDR3 reads CASSIMQGNEQYF. For the CDR3, the DNA is TGTGCCAGTAGTATAATGCAGGGGAACGAGCAGTACTTC.